The rows below give T cell receptor beta chains drawn from one sample of a study of CD8+CD57+ T cells in acquired aplastic anemia. In TCRdb, the reads were re-called with MiXCR into one record per CDR3 protein. The sample has approximately 180,000 distinct CDR3 sequences; around 48% are singletons. The material sequenced was sorted CD4+, CD8+, or CD8+CD57+ T cells (not recorded which) from PBMCs. The receptors originated from a human donor with aplastic anemia. CDR3s include the opening cysteine and the closing phenylalanine or tryptophan. A D gene is named only where the DNA matches it firmly. Expanded clones are given a class, and other clones once, few, many or no size at all.

CDR3aa,CDR3nt,j_gene,abundance,d_gene,v_gene
CASSSTSGGVLYEQYF,TGTGCCAGCAGCTCCACTAGCGGGGGGGTCCTCTACGAGCAGTACTTC,TRBJ2-7,many,TRBD2,TRBV7-2
CASSEDSRYNSPLHF,TGTGCCAGCAGTGAGGACAGCCGCTATAATTCACCCCTCCACTTT,TRBJ1-6,NA,NA,TRBV2
CASRQPGGRGASNTEAFF,TGTGCCAGCCGCCAACCGGGAGGCAGGGGAGCCTCGAACACTGAAGCTTTCTTT,TRBJ1-1,many,NA,TRBV6-1
CASQGLAGADTQYF,TGTGCCAGCCAGGGACTAGCGGGAGCAGATACGCAGTATTTT,TRBJ2-3,NA,TRBD2,TRBV2
CSALDRESRYEQYF,TGCAGTGCGCTAGACAGGGAAAGTCGCTACGAGCAGTACTTC,TRBJ2-7,NA,TRBD1,TRBV20-1
CASHGSRGARGEQLF,TGTGCCAGCCACGGGTCGCGGGGGGCTAGAGGTGAGCAGCTCTTC,TRBJ2-1,NA,TRBD2,TRBV2
CASSSHQGNTEAFF,TGTGCCAGCAGCTCCCACCAGGGGAACACTGAAGCTTTCTTT,TRBJ1-1,NA,NA,TRBV6-5
CASSYLDRPPYNSPLHF,TGTGCCAGCAGTTACCTTGACAGGCCCCCCTATAATTCACCCCTCCACTTT,TRBJ1-6,NA,NA,TRBV6-5
CASSMGYEQYF,TGTGCCAGCAGTATGGGATACGAGCAGTACTTC,TRBJ2-7,many,NA,TRBV12-3/TRBV12-4
CAISESVGGTGNTIYF,TGTGCCATCAGTGAGTCCGTGGGAGGGACTGGAAACACCATATATTTT,TRBJ1-3,many,NA,TRBV10-3
CASTGTAIYSPLHF,TGTGCCAGCACGGGGACAGCCATTTATTCACCCCTCCACTTT,TRBJ1-6,many,TRBD1,TRBV27
CASSPFGEQYF,TGTGCCAGCAGCCCCTTTGGCGAGCAGTACTTC,TRBJ2-7,few,NA,TRBV7-9
CASSQMTDTQYF,TGTGCCAGCAGCCAGATGACAGATACGCAGTATTTT,TRBJ2-3,many,NA,TRBV4-2
CASSVETSGGTGELFF,TGTGCCAGCAGCGTTGAGACTAGCGGGGGAACCGGGGAGCTGTTTTTT,TRBJ2-2,many,TRBD2,TRBV9
CASSLGGVKVGETQYF,TGCGCCAGCAGCTTGGGCGGGGTAAAGGTCGGAGAGACCCAGTACTTC,TRBJ2-5,many,NA,TRBV5-1
CSVEDLEGSEQYF,TGCAGCGTTGAAGATCTTGAGGGGTCCGAGCAGTACTTC,TRBJ2-7,NA,NA,TRBV29-1
CASSIRPNQPYEQYF,TGCGCCAGCAGCATCCGGCCCAACCAACCTTACGAGCAGTACTTC,TRBJ2-7,many,NA,TRBV5-1
CASSLTGGHEQYF,TGCGCCAGCAGCTTGACAGGGGGCCACGAGCAGTACTTC,TRBJ2-7,many,TRBD1,TRBV5-1
CASSQTGVHNSPLHF,TGTGCCAGCAGTCAAACAGGGGTCCATAATTCACCCCTCCACTTT,TRBJ1-6,many,TRBD1,TRBV25-1
CASSQDLQTEAFF,TGCGCCAGCAGCCAAGATTTGCAGACTGAAGCTTTCTTT,TRBJ1-1,NA,NA,TRBV10-2
CSALSGGGNNEQFF,TGCAGTGCCCTTAGCGGGGGGGGAAACAATGAGCAGTTCTTC,TRBJ2-1,many,TRBD2,TRBV20-1
CASSSTDRFNEKLFF,TGTGCCAGCAGCTCAACGGACAGGTTTAATGAAAAACTGTTTTTT,TRBJ1-4,many,TRBD1,TRBV7-2
CASSLASESWGYTF,TGTGCCAGCAGCTTGGCATCGGAAAGCTGGGGCTACACCTTC,TRBJ1-2,many,NA,TRBV5-5
CASSVLGELFF,TGTGCCAGCAGTGTACTCGGGGAGCTGTTTTTT,TRBJ2-2,once,NA,TRBV2
CSASRGGASDTQYF,TGCAGTGCTAGTCGGGGGGGGGCCTCAGATACGCAGTATTTT,TRBJ2-3,many,TRBD2,TRBV20-1
CAPCVAGSTDTQYF,TGTGCCCCCTGTGTAGCGGGTAGCACAGATACGCAGTATTTT,TRBJ2-3,NA,TRBD2,TRBV24-1
CASSVGHNEQFF,TGTGCCAGCAGCGTAGGGCACAATGAGCAGTTCTTC,TRBJ2-1,many,NA,TRBV9
CASSYVGASTGGELFF,TGTGCCAGCAGCTATGTTGGGGCCTCGACTGGGGGGGAGCTGTTTTTT,TRBJ2-2,few,NA,TRBV11-2
CASSGNDGGYGYTF,TGTGCCAGCAGCGGAAACGACGGAGGCTATGGCTACACCTTC,TRBJ1-2,NA,NA,TRBV9
CTSSRTGKTQYF,TGTACCAGCAGCCGAACAGGGAAGACCCAGTACTTC,TRBJ2-5,NA,NA,TRBV5-4
CASSEEGPKNIQYF,TGTGCCAGCAGTGAAGAAGGACCCAAAAACATTCAGTACTTC,TRBJ2-4,many,NA,TRBV25-1
CASLTRRGQSNQPQHF,TGTGCCTCCTTAACGCGCAGGGGGCAAAGTAATCAGCCCCAGCATTTT,TRBJ1-5,few,TRBD1,TRBV10-3
CASSSTGSYEQYF,TGCGCCAGCAGCTCGACAGGGTCCTACGAGCAGTACTTC,TRBJ2-7,many,TRBD1,TRBV5-1
CASSRLGTPGANVLTF,TGTGCCAGCAGCCGACTCGGCACCCCTGGGGCCAACGTCCTGACTTTC,TRBJ2-6,NA,NA,TRBV11-1
CASSYSGLAGGTDTQYF,TGTGCCAGCAGTTACTCGGGACTAGCGGGGGGTACAGATACGCAGTATTTT,TRBJ2-3,many,TRBD2,TRBV6-5
CASSDKIQGFGYTF,TGTGCCAGCAGCGATAAGATACAGGGGTTTGGCTACACCTTC,TRBJ1-2,many,TRBD1,TRBV6-1
CATSRDRGDYEQYF,TGTGCCACCAGCAGAGACAGGGGTGACTACGAGCAGTACTTC,TRBJ2-7,few,NA,TRBV15
CASSLTLAGESYEQYF,TGTGCCAGCAGCTTGACCTTAGCGGGGGAGTCCTACGAGCAGTACTTC,TRBJ2-7,many,TRBD2,TRBV11-2
CASSIGTALGYTF,TGTGCCAGTAGTATCGGGACAGCTCTCGGATACACCTTC,TRBJ1-2,few,TRBD1,TRBV19
CASSYGGQGLGAPSTDTQYF,TGTGCCAGCAGTTACGGGGGACAGGGTTTGGGGGCTCCAAGCACAGATACGCAGTATTTT,TRBJ2-3,NA,TRBD1,TRBV6-2/TRBV6-3